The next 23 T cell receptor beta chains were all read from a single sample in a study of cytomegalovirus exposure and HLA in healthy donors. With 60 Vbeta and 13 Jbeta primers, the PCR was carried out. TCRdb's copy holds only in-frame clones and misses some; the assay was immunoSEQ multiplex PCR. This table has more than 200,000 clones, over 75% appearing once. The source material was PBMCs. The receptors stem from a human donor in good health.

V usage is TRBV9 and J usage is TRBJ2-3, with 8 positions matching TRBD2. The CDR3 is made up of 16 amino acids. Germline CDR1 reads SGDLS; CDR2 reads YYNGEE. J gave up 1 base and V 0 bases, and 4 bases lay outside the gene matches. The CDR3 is CASSVAGGARTDTQYF. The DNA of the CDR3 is TGTGCCAGCAGCGTAGCGGGAGGGGCACGCACAGATACGCAGTATTTT.

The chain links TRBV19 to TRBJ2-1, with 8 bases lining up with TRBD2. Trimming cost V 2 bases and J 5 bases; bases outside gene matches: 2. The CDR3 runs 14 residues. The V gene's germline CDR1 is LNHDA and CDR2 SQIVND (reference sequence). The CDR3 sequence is CASSITTSDNEQFF. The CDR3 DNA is TGTGCCAGTAGTATAACGACTAGCGACAATGAGCAGTTCTTC.

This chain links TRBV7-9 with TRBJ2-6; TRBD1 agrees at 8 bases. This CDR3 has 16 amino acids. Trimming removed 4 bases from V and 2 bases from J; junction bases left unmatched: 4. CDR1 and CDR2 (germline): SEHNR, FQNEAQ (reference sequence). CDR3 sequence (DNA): TGTGCCAGCAGCTCCGGGACAGGAACTGGGGCCAACGTCCTGACTTTC. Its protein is CASSSGTGTGANVLTF.

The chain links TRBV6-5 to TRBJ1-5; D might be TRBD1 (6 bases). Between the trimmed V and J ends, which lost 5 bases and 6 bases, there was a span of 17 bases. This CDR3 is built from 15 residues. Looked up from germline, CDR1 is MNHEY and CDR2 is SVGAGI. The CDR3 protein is CASSAQGAGSQPQHF. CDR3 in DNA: TGTGCCAGCAGTGCACAGGGAGCGGGGAGTCAGCCCCAGCATTTT.

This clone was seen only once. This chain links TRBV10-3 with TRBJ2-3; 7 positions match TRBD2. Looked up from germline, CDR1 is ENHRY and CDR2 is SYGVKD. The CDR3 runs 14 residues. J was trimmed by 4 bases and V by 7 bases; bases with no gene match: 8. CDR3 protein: CAINPAGWADTQYF. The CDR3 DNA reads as TGTGCCATCAACCCAGCGGGATGGGCAGATACGCAGTATTTT.

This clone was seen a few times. The CDR3 is CASSPASGGRGTQYF. CDR3 in DNA: TGTGCCAGCAGTCCCGCTAGCGGGGGGAGGGGCACGCAGTATTTT. The chain carries TRBV28 and TRBJ2-3; 11 bases line up with TRBD2. The CDR3 length is 15 residues. Germline CDR1 is MDHEN and CDR2 is SYDVKM. After removal of 5 bases from V and 9 bases from J, the junction contained 10 bases not matched to a gene.

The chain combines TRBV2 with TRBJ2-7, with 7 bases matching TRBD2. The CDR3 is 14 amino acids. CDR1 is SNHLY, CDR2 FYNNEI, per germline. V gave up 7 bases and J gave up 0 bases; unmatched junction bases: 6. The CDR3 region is CASMGGESSYEQYF. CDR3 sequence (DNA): TGTGCCAGCATGGGGGGGGAGAGCTCCTACGAGCAGTACTTC.

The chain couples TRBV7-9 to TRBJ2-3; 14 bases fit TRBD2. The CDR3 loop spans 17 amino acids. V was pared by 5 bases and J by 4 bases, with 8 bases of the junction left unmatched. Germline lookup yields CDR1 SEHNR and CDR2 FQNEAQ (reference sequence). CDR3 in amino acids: CASSPGTSGRYPDTQYF. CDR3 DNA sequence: TGTGCCAGCAGCCCCGGGACTAGCGGGAGATATCCAGATACGCAGTATTTT. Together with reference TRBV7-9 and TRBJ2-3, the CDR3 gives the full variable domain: DTGVSQNPRHKITKRGQNVTFRCDPISEHNRLYWYRQTLGQGPEFLTYFQNEAQLEKSRLLSDRFSAERPKGSFSTLEIQRTEQGDSAMYLCASSPGTSGRYPDTQYFGPGTRLTVL.

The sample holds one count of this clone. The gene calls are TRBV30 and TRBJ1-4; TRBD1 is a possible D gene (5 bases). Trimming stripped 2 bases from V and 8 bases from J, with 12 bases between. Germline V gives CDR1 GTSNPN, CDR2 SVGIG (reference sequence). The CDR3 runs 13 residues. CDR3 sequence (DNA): TGTGCCTGGAGTAGGGGTTTTGAGGAAAAACTGTTTTTT. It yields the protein CAWSRGFEEKLFF.

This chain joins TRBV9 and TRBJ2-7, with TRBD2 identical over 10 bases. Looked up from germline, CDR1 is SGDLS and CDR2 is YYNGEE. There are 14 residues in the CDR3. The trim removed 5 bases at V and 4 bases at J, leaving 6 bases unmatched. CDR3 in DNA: TGTGCCAGCAGTGCGACTAGCGGGCATTACGAGCAGTACTTC. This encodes CASSATSGHYEQYF.

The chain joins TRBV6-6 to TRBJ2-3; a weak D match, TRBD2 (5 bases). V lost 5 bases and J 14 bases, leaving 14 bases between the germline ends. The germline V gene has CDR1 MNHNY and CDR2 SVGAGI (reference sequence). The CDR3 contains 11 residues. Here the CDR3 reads CASSPRLRWYF. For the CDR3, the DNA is TGTGCCAGCAGTCCTCGACTACGATGGTATTTT.

The CDR3 is CASSREQALNTEAFF. The CDR3 DNA reads TGTGCCAGCAGCAGAGAGCAGGCCCTGAACACTGAAGCTTTCTTT. This chain connects TRBV7-8 to TRBJ1-1; D uncertain. Germline assignment: CDR1 SGHVS and CDR2 FQNEAQ. With 5 bases removed from V and 0 bases from J, the gap between germline ends came to 13 bases. The CDR3 runs 15 residues.

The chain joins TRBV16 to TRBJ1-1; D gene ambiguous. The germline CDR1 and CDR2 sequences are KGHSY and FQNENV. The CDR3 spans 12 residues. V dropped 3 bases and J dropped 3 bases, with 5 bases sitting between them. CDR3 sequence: CASSHQDTEAFF. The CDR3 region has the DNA TGTGCCAGCAGCCACCAGGACACTGAAGCTTTCTTT.

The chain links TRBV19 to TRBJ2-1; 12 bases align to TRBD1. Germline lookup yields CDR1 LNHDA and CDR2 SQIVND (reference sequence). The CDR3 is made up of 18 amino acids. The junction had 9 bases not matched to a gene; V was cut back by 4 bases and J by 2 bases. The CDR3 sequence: CASSRGQGATTAYNEQFF. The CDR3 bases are TGTGCCAGTAGTAGGGGACAGGGGGCCACCACAGCCTACAATGAGCAGTTCTTC.

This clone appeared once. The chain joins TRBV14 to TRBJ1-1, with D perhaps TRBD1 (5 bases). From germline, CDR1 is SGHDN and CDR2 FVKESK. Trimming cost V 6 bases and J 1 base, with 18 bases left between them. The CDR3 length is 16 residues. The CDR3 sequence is CASRAQEGKGNTEAFF. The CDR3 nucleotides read TGTGCCAGCAGGGCACAGGAGGGTAAGGGGAACACTGAAGCTTTCTTT.

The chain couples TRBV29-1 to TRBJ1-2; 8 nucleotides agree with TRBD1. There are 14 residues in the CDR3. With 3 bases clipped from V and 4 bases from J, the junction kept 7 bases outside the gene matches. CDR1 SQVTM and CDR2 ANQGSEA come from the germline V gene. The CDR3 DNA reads TGCAGCGTTGAGGCTTCGGGGACAGGCTATGGCTACACCTTC. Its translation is CSVEASGTGYGYTF.

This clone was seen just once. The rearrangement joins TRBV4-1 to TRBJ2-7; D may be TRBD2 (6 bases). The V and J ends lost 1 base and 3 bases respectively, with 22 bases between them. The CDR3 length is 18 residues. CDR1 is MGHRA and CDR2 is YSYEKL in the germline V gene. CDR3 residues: CASSQVVQGGTYHYEQYF. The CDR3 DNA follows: TGCGCCAGCAGCCAAGTAGTTCAAGGCGGGACCTACCACTACGAGCAGTACTTC.

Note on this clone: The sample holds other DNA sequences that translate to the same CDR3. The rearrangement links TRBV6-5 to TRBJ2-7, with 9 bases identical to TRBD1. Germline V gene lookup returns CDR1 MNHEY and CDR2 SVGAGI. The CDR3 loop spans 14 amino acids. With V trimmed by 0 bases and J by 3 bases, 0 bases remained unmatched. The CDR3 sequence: CASSYSTGGYEQYF. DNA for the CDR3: TGTGCCAGCAGTTACTCGACAGGGGGCTACGAGCAGTACTTC.

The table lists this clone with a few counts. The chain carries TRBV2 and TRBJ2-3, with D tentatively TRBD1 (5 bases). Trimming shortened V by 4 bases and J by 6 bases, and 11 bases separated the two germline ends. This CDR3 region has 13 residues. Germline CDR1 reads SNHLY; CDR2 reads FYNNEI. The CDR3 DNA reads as TGTGCCAGCAGTGCAGGGCTTGGGGATACGCAGTATTTT. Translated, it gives CASSAGLGDTQYF.

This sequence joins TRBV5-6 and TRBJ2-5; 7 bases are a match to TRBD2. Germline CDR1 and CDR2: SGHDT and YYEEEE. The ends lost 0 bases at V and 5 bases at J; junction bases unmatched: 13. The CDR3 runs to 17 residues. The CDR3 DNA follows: TGTGCCAGCAGCTTGGGAGCCAGCGGGATCTTTCGGGAGACCCAGTACTTC. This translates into CASSLGASGIFRETQYF.

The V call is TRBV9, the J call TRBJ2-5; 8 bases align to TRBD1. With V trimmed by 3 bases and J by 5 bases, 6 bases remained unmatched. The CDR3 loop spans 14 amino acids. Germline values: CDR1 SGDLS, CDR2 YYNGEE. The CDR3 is CASSAGQAQETQYF. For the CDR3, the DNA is TGTGCCAGCAGCGCGGGACAGGCGCAGGAGACCCAGTACTTC.

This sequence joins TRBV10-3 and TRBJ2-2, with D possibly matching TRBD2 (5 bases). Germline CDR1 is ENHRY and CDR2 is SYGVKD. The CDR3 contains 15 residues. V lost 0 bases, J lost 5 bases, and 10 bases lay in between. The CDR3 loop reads CAISESRERTGELFF. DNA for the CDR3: TGTGCCATCAGTGAGTCGAGGGAGCGGACCGGGGAGCTGTTTTTT.

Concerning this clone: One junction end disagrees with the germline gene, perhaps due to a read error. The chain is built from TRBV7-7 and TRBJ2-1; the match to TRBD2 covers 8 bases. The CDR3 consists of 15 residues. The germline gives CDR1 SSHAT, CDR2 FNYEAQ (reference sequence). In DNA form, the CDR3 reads TGTGCTAGCAGCCCGGGACTAGACTCCTACAATGAGCAGTTCTTC. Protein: CASSPGLDSYNEQFF.